This TCR beta chain was identified in a study of shared T cell receptors in the human thymus. TCRdb keeps only in-frame clones here, not all; method: immunoSEQ multiplex PCR. This table has hundreds of thousands of clones, around 87% appearing once. This sample was also put to use in a study of human thymus T cells. Per that paper: Resections that were taken during corrective heart surgery supplied the thymus tissue.

The sequenced sample consisted of thymocytes. This sequence was found in a boy younger than two with a congenital heart defect.

CDR3 DNA: TGTGCTAGTGGTATTAACAGGACGATCATATACGAGCAGTACTTC. It yields the protein CASGINRTIIYEQYF. V and J are TRBV12-5 and TRBJ2-7, with D tentatively TRBD1 (5 bases). Germline V gives CDR1 LGHNT, CDR2 FRNRAP. The V end was cut by 5 bases, the J end by 4 bases, with 18 bases between. There are 15 residues in the CDR3.